This TCR beta chain was sequenced during a study of cytomegalovirus exposure and HLA in healthy donors (dated by TCRdb to about 2017). Broadly, across the study: In an earlier analysis of 450 to 750 of the donors, about 260 Gb of sequence data and approximately 100 million unique TCR beta sequences from some 170 million T cells were reported. Roughly 300 gigabases of sequencing data and 70 million to 100 million unique TCR sequences made up an early release that covered fewer than 650 HLA-typed donors. Of the roughly 400 genotyped donors, 81% were placed in the genetic ancestry cluster associated with self-reported Caucasian donors. The study was designed to test whether signatures of past pathogen exposure could be identified by cataloging public T cell receptors. The study used immunosequencing to profile the T cell repertoires of approximately 640 subjects and linked those repertoires to cytomegalovirus serostatus. A separate validation cohort of 100 to 150 different subjects was used in addition to the roughly 700-subject first cohort. To predict cytomegalovirus infection status, the study combined high-throughput TCR immunosequencing, statistical association of individual TCRs with disease status, and machine learning. A later analysis re-examined previously published TCR beta repertoires from 600 to 700 donors and added high-resolution HLA genotyping to investigate patterns of TCR occurrence. In the later analysis, no new phenotypic data were used to find candidate immune exposures; instead, reliance was placed on TCR beta sequences and their occurrence across donors. To decide whether each TCR beta V gene segment behaved as functional or pseudogenic, an earlier analysis of some 600 of the donors relied on high-throughput TCR beta sequencing. Donor age, sex, ethnicity and CMV serostatus were compiled alongside the repertoire data. Genome-wide SNP genotypes for about three fifths of the roughly 670 donors were used in a later genetic analysis, which treated that subset as a discovery cohort. All discovery cohort repertoires had been generated using a single sequencing platform. Both class I and class II loci were covered by HLA typing, at four-digit resolution. The number of donors typed differed by locus, with roughly 620-630 for A, B, C, DRB1 and DQB1, around 500 for DQA1, 606 for DPA1, and around 460 for DPB1. Roughly five DR-DQ haplotypes were handled as single units for association and clustering, since linkage in the cohort was strong. Among 300 to 450 genotyped donors of the cohort, an average of around 240,000 unique TCR beta nucleotide sequences were sequenced per donor, around 18% of them non-productive. General conclusions and limits of the study: The authors suggested that the approach could potentially be generalized to other disease states and immunological phenotypes. For the cohort, immune exposure information was limited to CMV serostatus. A later analysis found that TCR association rates varied across HLA loci, with DRB1 alleles showing the most associated TCRs and HLA-C alleles the fewest. The cohort was sequenced for TCR beta chains only, and without alpha or paired-chain data the features that could be detected were limited. A later analysis found that most CMV-associated TCR beta chains appeared HLA-restricted, with HLA associations seemingly driven largely by CMV exposure. In a later analysis, 16,951 TCR beta sequences were associated with specific HLA alleles at a false discovery rate of 0.05. A further reported finding was that TCR beta sequences accurately predicted the HLA-A and HLA-B alleles for most subjects in the first cohort. Correlated functional status among segregating V segments might be attributable to linkage disequilibrium, but an unknown experimental factor could not be ruled out. According to a later genetic analysis, donors in an Asian-associated ancestry cluster had fewer N-insertions in productive TCRs than the roughly 660-donor mean. Cytomegalovirus status was reported to be diagnosed by the classifier with high specificity and sensitivity in both the original and validation cohorts. In a later genetic analysis, a missense DCLRE1C variant was associated with V-gene and J-gene trimming of TCR beta chains, and the association was replicated in an independent cohort. A later analysis reported that several top co-occurrence clusters appeared linked to parvovirus B19, influenza, CMV and Epstein-Barr virus. Because HLA typing was unavailable for some donors at each locus, only the typed subset was used in association tests. The presence/absence analyses assumed that sequencing depth was roughly uniform across donors, and that assumption may not be true. In the study, 150 to 200 TCR beta chains were listed as associated with cytomegalovirus. In vitro tests confirmed that a few of the cytomegalovirus-associated TCR beta chains recognize cytomegalovirus antigens. An earlier analysis of 450 to 750 of the donors showed that most TCR beta V segments appeared in productive rearrangements either about 87% or about 30% of the time, which broadly matched IMGT annotations. While some public TCRs were present in many individuals, most TCR sequences turned up only very rarely across donors. A cluster of highly shared sequence variants was judged likely to represent a technical artifact of the sequencing pipeline. In a later analysis, HLA-associated TCR beta chains showed more clonal expansion and lower generation probabilities than non-associated chains that were equally common. Strong co-occurrence of HLA alleles, especially DR and DQ, made assigning TCR associations to individual alleles difficult. Because counts were too low, seventeen rarely observed V segments, including chromosome 9 orphons, were left out of the earlier analysis of 587 of the donors.

A note on this clone: The antigen it binds to is not known. Base-call qualities are not available, and no considerably larger clone is one nucleotide away.

The library was produced with the immunoSEQ multiplex PCR assay. A mixture of 60 forward primers for TCR Vbeta segments and 13 reverse primers for TCR Jbeta segments was used in the multiplex PCR. Amplification of the CDR3 region of rearranged TCR beta genes was performed with a multiplex PCR assay on genomic DNA. Amplified TCR beta libraries were sequenced as 87-base-pair reads on the Illumina HiSeq System. Processing in the source paper ran as follows. A later analysis tallied around 80 million unique TCR beta chains across the 550 to 850 repertoires, and approximately 12 million of those chains were shared by two or more donors. Raw reads were error-corrected and collapsed into unique sequences by a nearest-neighbor algorithm in which closely related sequences were merged to remove PCR and sequencing errors. Alignment of CDR3 sequences to IMGT reference sequences was used to assign V, D and J gene segments. For a sequence to be retained, at least a six-nucleotide match to both a V gene segment and a J gene segment was required. Rearrangements were called productive when the CDR3 lacked stop codons and stayed in frame with V and J; all others were non-productive. Following IMGT convention, CDR3 was defined as the stretch from the second conserved V-encoded cysteine up to the conserved J-encoded phenylalanine. In an earlier analysis of approximately 500 of the donors, sequences lacking an unambiguous match to a single V gene segment were excluded. An earlier analysis of fewer than 750 of the donors called V segments functional above 56.7% productive rearrangements and segregating when the between-donor standard deviation exceeded 5%. A statistical classification framework was developed to diagnose cytomegalovirus status using the catalog of TCR beta chain sequences. V and J gene assignment, in a later analysis, came from comparing TCR nucleotide sequences with IMGT/GENE-DB human TR gene sequences. Using the TCRdist pipeline, a later analysis assigned CDR3 sequences along with most-parsimonious VDJ recombination scenarios. In a later analysis, every TCR beta chain was defined by the combination of its CDR3 amino acid sequence and its V-gene family, and reads without a unique V-gene family were dropped. To address suspected cross-contamination and a sequencing artifact, a later analysis removed a few hundred highly shared, low-generation-probability nucleotide sequences. In a later analysis, a clonal expansion index for each public chain was calculated from normalized within-repertoire ranks of inferred template counts. In a later analysis, generation probabilities were computed with a VDJ recombination model fitted to out-of-frame rearrangements, and the resulting probabilities were checked against IGoR. In a later analysis, TCR-TCR, TCR-HLA and TCR-CMV co-occurrence was scored with hypergeometric tests, and a repertoire-size bias correction was applied to TCR pairs. False discovery rates were estimated in a later analysis by permuting HLA or CMV assignments 20 times. A later analysis grouped co-occurring TCRs with DBSCAN, adding TCRdist sequence similarity when clustering within HLA-allele-positive subsets. Co-occurrence clustering excluded repertoires with fewer than 30,000 or more than 120,000 public chains, plus five with anomalous nucleotide sharing. What TCRdb holds here is the immuneACCESS table cut down to in-frame rearrangements. Part of the clones is not present; checked against another copy, under half of the missing clones reflect an unresolved V gene, and the others are unexplained. Clonal size and the V and J genes are those of that table, whereas D and trimming came from the DNA. Recorded for this sample are 150,000 to 200,000 clones; over 60% of them occurred a single time. Clones ranked in the top ten supply around 3% of the sample.

The cohort comprised 666 healthy bone marrow donors. At the time of sampling, all cohort members were nominally healthy, though unrecorded immune exposures were likely present. The donor was CMV seronegative and belonged to the group of 352 seronegative cohort members. A peripheral blood sample was provided by each donor, and peripheral blood mononuclear cells were used for TCR beta sequencing. The Qiagen DNeasy Blood Extraction Kit was used to extract genomic DNA from the blood cell samples. The receptor's source is a male donor in good health and CMV-seronegative. The sequenced material came from PBMCs.

The DNA reads as follows: TGCAGTGCCCGGACAGCCTATGGCTACACCTTC. It specifies CSARTAYGYTF. The sequence is built from TRBV20-1 and TRBJ1-2; 6 matching bases give a weak D call of TRBD1. Measured from the cysteine to the phenylalanine, the CDR3 is 11 residues long. Just CDR3 DNA is preserved here, 33 bases in frame from base 1. V and J lose 6 bases and 4 bases, and a span of 9 bases separates them. Based on the germline V gene (reference sequence), the CDR1 and CDR2 sequences are DFQATT and SNEGSKA.